These 8 T cell receptor beta chains were sequenced from one sample in a study of cytomegalovirus exposure and HLA in healthy donors. PCR involved 60 Vbeta and 13 Jbeta primers. The assay was immunoSEQ multiplex PCR, and TCRdb's table has in-frame clones only and misses some. The table has roughly 100,000 clones, 60% to 70% seen once. The specimen was PBMCs. All receptors come from a woman between 45 and 60 years old in good health and CMV-seronegative.

The rearrangement uses TRBV12-5 and TRBJ2-1, with TRBD2 identical over 14 bases. CDR3 length: 17 amino acids. The J segment lost 8 bases and the V segment lost 6 bases, leaving 12 bases of the junction unmatched. The germline gives CDR1 LGHNT, CDR2 FRNRAP. In DNA, the CDR3 is TGTGCTAGTGGCTCCTCAATGACTAGCGGGGGGGCATATGAGCAGTTCTTC. This sequence encodes CASGSSMTSGGAYEQFF.

V is TRBV29-1 and J is TRBJ1-1, with TRBD1 matching over 10 bases. This CDR3 spans 14 amino acids. Germline assignment: CDR1 SQVTM and CDR2 ANQGSEA. The V and J ends lost 5 bases and 5 bases, in that order; junction bases with no gene match: 8. The CDR3 sequence is CSVNRQGAHTEAFF. The CDR3 DNA is TGCAGCGTTAATAGACAGGGGGCGCATACTGAAGCTTTCTTT.

This rearrangement joins TRBV10-1 to TRBJ1-4; 7 bases fit TRBD1. Unmatched junction bases numbered 13, after V lost 4 bases and J lost 8 bases. The germline V gene encodes CDR1 WNHNN and CDR2 SYGVQD (reference sequence). The CDR3 totals 16 residues. In DNA form, the CDR3 reads TGCGCCAGCAGTGGGAGCGCGACAGGGACGGACGAAAAACTGTTTTTT. As protein: CASSGSATGTDEKLFF.

V gene TRBV14 combines with J gene TRBJ1-1; D might be TRBD1 (5 bases). V was shortened by 0 bases and J by 7 bases, with 9 bases between the two germline ends. The length of the CDR3 is 13 residues. Germline V gene data show CDR1 as SGHDN and CDR2 as FVKESK. Written as DNA, the CDR3 is TGTGCCAGCAGCCAAGATGGGGGGATTGAAGCTTTCTTT. Its translation: CASSQDGGIEAFF.

As concerns this clone: At one end, the junction sequence differs from germline, possibly due to a read error. Other DNA sequences in the same sample also yield this CDR3. The chain uses TRBV19 and TRBJ2-6, with D maybe TRBD1 (5 bases). CDR1 LNHDA and CDR2 SQIVND come from the germline V gene (reference sequence). The CDR3 length is 15 residues. CDR3 nucleotide sequence: TGTGCTAGTAAGATACAGGCCTCTGGGGCCAACGTCCTGACTTTC. Its translation is CASKIQASGANVLTF.

The V gene is TRBV4-1, the J gene TRBJ2-5, with 15 bases fitting TRBD2. With V trimmed by 5 bases and J by 2 bases, 6 bases remained unmatched. Germline loops: CDR1 MGHRA, CDR2 YSYEKL. The CDR3 has 17 residues. For the CDR3, the DNA is TGCGCCAGCAGCATAGGGACTAGCGGGGGGATACAAGAGACCCAGTACTTC. Translating it yields CASSIGTSGGIQETQYF.

The chain carries TRBV6-5 and TRBJ2-2; D is perhaps TRBD2 (5 bases). V was pared by 7 bases and J by 5 bases, with 8 bases between. Germline V gene data show CDR1 as MNHEY and CDR2 as SVGAGI. There are 12 residues in the CDR3. The CDR3 DNA reads TGTGCCAGCAAGAGGGATACCGGGGAGCTGTTTTTT. This gives the protein CASKRDTGELFF.

The V gene is TRBV6-6, the J gene TRBJ2-4; D unclear. The V end was cut by 5 bases, the J end by 1 base, with 6 bases between. Germline V gene data show CDR1 as MNHNY and CDR2 as SVGAGI (reference sequence). This CDR3 is built from 13 residues. The CDR3 nucleotides are TGTGCCAGCAGTCCCGGGGCCAAAAACATTCAGTACTTC. Translated, it gives CASSPGAKNIQYF.